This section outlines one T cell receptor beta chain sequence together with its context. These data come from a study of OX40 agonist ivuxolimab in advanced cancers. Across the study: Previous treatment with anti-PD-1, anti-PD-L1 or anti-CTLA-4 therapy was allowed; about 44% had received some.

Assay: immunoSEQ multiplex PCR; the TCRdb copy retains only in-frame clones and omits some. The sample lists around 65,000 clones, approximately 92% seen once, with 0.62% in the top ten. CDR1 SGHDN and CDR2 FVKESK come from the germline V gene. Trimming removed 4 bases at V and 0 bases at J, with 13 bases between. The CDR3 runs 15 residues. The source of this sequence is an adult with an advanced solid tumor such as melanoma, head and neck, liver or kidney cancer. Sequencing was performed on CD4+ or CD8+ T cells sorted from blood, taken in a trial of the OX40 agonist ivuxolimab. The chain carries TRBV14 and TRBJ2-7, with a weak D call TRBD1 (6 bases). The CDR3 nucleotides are TGTGCCAGCAGCCCCTGGGGGACACGCTCCTACGAGCAGTACTTC. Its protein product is CASSPWGTRSYEQYF.